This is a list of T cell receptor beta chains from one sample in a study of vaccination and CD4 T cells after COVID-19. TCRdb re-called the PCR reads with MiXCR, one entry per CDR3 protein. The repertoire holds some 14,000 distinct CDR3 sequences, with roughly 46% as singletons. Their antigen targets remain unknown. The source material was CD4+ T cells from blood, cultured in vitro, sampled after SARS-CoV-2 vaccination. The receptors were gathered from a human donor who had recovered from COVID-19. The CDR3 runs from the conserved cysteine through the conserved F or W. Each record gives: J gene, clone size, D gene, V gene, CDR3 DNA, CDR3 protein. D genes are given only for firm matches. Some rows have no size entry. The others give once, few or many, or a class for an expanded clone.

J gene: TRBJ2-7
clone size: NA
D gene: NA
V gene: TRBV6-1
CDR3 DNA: TGTGCCAGCAGTGAACTCGGATTAACCTACGAGCAGTACTTC
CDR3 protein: CASSELGLTYEQYF

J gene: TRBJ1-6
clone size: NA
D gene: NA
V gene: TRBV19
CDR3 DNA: TGTGCCAGTAGTACAGGGGAAAATTCACCCCTCCACTTT
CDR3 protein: CASSTGENSPLHF

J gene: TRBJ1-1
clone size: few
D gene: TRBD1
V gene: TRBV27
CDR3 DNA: TGTGCCAGCAGTTTTGGGGGACAGGGAGGTAGCACTGAAGCTTTCTTT
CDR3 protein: CASSFGGQGGSTEAFF

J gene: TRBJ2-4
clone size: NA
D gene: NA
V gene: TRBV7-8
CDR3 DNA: TGTGCCAGCAGCCCAACTGAAAGCAAAAACATTCAGTACTTC
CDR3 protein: CASSPTESKNIQYF

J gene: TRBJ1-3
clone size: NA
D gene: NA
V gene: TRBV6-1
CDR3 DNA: TGTGCCAGCAGTGAAAACCCGCCGGGGGGCTCTGGAAACACCATATATTTT
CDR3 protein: CASSENPPGGSGNTIYF

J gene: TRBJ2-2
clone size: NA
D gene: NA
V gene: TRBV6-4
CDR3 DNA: TGTGCCAGCAGTGAATCCGTTACCGGGGAGCTGTTTTTT
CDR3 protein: CASSESVTGELFF

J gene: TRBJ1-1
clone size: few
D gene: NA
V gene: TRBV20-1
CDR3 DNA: TGCAGTGCAAAGACAGGGAACACTGAAGCTTTCTTT
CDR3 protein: CSAKTGNTEAFF

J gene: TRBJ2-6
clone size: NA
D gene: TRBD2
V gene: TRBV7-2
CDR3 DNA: TGTGCCAGCAGCTCACTACTAGCGGAGTCTAGCTCTGGGGCCAACGTCCTGACTTTC
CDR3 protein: CASSSLLAESSSGANVLTF

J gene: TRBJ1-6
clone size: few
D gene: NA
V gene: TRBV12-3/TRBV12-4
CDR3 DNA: TGTGCCAGCAAACCTGGGGCAAATTCACCCCTCCACTTT
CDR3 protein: CASKPGANSPLHF

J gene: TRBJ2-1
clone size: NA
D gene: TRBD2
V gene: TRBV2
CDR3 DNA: TGTGCCAGCAGTGAAGAAGGACTAGCGGGCAATGAGCAGTTCTTC
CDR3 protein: CASSEEGLAGNEQFF

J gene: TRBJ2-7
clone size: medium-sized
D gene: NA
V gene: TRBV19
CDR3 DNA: TGTGCCAGTAGTCCTCGGACATTCTACGAGCAGTACTTC
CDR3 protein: CASSPRTFYEQYF

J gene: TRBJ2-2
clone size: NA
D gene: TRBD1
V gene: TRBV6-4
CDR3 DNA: TGTGCCAGCAAGGACAGGGACACCGGGGAGCTGTTTTTT
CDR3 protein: CASKDRDTGELFF

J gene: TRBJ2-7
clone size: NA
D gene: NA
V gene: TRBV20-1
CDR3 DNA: TGCAGTGCTAGAGTATTAGGAGGCAGAAGAGGCTACGAGCAGTACTTC
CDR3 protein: CSARVLGGRRGYEQYF

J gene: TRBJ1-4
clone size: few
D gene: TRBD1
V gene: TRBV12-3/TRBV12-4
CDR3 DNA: TGTGCCAGCAGTAAGGGACAGGGGAGGGAAAAACTGTTTTTT
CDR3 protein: CASSKGQGREKLFF

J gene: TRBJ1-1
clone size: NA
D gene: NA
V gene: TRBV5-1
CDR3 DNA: TGCGCCAGCAGCTTGGTGGCGAACACTGAAGCTTTCTTT
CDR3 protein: CASSLVANTEAFF

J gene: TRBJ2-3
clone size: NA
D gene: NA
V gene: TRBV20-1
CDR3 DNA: TGCAGTGCTAGACAGATTAAATCGAGTGCACGAGATACGCAGTATTTT
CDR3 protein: CSARQIKSSARDTQYF

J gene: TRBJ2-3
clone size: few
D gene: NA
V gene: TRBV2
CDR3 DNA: TGTGCAAAGCAGGGGGGGACCCAACCCACAGATACGCAGTATTTT
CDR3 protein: CAKQGGTQPTDTQYF

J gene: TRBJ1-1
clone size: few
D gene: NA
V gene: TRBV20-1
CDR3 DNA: TGCAGTGCTAGCGCGGGATTCACTGAAGCTTTCTTT
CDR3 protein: CSASAGFTEAFF

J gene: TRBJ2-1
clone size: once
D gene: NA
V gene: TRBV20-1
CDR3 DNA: TGCAGTGCTAGAGATCTAGGAACCTACAATGAGCAGTTCTTC
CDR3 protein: CSARDLGTYNEQFF

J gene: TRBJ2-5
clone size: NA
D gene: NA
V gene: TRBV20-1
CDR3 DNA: TGCAGTACGTTAAAGGGGCTAGCAGAGACCCAGTACTTC
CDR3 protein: CSTLKGLAETQYF

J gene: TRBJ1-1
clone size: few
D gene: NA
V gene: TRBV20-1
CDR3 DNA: TGCAGTGCTAGAGAAACGGCAGTGATGAACACTGAAGCTTTCTTT
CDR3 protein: CSARETAVMNTEAFF

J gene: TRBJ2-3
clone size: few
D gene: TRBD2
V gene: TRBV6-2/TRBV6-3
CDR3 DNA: TGTGCCAGCAGACTAGCGGGAGGGCACACAGATACGCAGTATTTT
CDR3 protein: CASRLAGGHTDTQYF

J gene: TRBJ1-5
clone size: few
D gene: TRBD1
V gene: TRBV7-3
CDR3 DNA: TGTGCCAGCAGCCTTAAACGCGGGACAGGCGGGTACAATCAGCCCCAGCATTTT
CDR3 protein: CASSLKRGTGGYNQPQHF

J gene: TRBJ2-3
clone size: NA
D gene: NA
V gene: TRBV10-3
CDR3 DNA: TGTGCCATCAGTGAGTCGAAAACTAGCACAGATACGCAGTATTTT
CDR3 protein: CAISESKTSTDTQYF

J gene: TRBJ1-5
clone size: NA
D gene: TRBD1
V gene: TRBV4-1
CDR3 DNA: TGCGCCAGCAGCCCCTCCCCTACAGGGGTCAATCAGCCCCAGCATTTT
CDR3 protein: CASSPSPTGVNQPQHF

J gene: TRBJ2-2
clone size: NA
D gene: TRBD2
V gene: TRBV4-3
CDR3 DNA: TGCGCCAGCAGCCAGCGACTAGCGGGAGACCCCGGGGAGCTGTTTTTT
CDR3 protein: CASSQRLAGDPGELFF

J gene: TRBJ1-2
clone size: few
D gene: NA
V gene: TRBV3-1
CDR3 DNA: TGTGCCAGCAGCCAGGGGGGCCAGGGTGGCTATGGCTACACCTTC
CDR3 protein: CASSQGGQGGYGYTF

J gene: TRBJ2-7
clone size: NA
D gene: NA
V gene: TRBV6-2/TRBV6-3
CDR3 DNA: TGTGCCAGCAGTTGGACAGCCGCTACCTACGAGCAGTACTTC
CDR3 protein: CASSWTAATYEQYF

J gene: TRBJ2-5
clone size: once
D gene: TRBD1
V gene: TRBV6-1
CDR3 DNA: TGTGCCAGCAGTGCCGGGACAGCCCTATTAGAGACCCAGTACTTC
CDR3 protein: CASSAGTALLETQYF

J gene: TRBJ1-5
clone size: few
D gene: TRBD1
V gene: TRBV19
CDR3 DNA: TGTGCCAGTAGTACTGGACAGGGGGCGCAGGGGTTTAGCAATCAGCCCCAGCATTTT
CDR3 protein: CASSTGQGAQGFSNQPQHF

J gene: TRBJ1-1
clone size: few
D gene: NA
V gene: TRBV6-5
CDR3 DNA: TGTGCCAGCAGTTACGGGGGGAACACTGAAGCTTTCTTT
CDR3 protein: CASSYGGNTEAFF

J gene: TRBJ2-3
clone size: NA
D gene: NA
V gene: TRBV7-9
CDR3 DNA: TGTGCCAGCAGCCGATATACAGGGTTGTGGACCGGCAACACAGATACGCAGTATTTT
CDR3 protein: CASSRYTGLWTGNTDTQYF

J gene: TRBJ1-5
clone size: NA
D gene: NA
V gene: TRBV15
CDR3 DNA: TGTGCCACCAGCAGAGAAGTTCAGCCCCAGCATTTT
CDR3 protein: CATSREVQPQHF

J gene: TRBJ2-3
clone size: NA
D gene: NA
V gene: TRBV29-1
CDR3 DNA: TGCAGCGCCAGGGACAACACAGATACGCAGTATTTT
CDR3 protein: CSARDNTDTQYF

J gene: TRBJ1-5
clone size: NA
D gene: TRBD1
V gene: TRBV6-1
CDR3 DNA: TGTGCCACGGGACAGAATAGCAATCAGCCCCAGCATTTT
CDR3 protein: CATGQNSNQPQHF

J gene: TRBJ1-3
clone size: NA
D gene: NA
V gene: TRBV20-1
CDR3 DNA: TGCAGTGCTAGAAAGGGCGGGAGCTCTGGAAACACCATATATTTT
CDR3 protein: CSARKGGSSGNTIYF

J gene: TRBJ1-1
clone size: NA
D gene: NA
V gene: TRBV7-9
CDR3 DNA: TGTGCCAGCAGCCCTATGACGCGAGGGGGGAACACTGAAGCTTTCTTT
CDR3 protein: CASSPMTRGGNTEAFF

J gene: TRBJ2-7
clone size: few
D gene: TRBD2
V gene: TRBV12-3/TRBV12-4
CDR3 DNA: TGTGCCAGCAGTTTACAGCGGGACGTCCCCTACGAGCAGTACTTC
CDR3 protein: CASSLQRDVPYEQYF

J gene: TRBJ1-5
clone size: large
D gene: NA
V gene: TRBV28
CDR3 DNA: TGTGCCAGCAGCCCCTTGAGGGGGGCCAGCAATCAGCCCCAGCATTTT
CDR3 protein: CASSPLRGASNQPQHF

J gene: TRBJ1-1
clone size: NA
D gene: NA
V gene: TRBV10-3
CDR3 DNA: TGTGCCATCAGTGGGCCACCTTCGGTGGTCAATAATGAAGCTTTCTTT
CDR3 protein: CAISGPPSVVNNEAFF

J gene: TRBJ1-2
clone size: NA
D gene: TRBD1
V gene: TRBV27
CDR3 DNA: TGTGCCAGCAGTACACGGGACAGGAGGGATGGCTACACCTTC
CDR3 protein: CASSTRDRRDGYTF

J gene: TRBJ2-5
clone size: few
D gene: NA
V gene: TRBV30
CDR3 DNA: TGTGCCTGGAACCCAGGGGTTGGGACCCAGTACTTC
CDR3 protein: CAWNPGVGTQYF